This T cell receptor beta chain appears in the sequencing data of a study of blood T cell repertoires in COVID-19. Overall study context: COVID-19 samples, acute and convalescent, were from the United States, Italy and Spain. In each case, the material was cDNA or gDNA derived from T cells, B-cell-depleted T cells, or PBMCs.

As handled by the study authors: Reference gene primers were amplified, and this amplification served to estimate nucleated cell counts. Profiled with immunoSEQ multiplex PCR; TCRdb holds only in-frame clones, not every one. That table is the source of V, J and clone size, and D and trimming were worked out from the DNA. The sample has some 240,000 clones, roughly 81% seen once. Germline V CDR1 and CDR2: SGDLS, YYNGEE. V lost 4 bases and J lost 2; bases outside the gene matches: 5. This CDR3 region has 15 residues. A Seattle source enrolled patients during active infection and followed them longitudinally.

Sample: peripheral blood. The V and J genes are TRBV9 and TRBJ2-7, with TRBD1 identical over 11 bases. This TCR was recovered from an elderly woman with COVID-19, enrolled during active disease. DNA for the CDR3: TGTGCCAGCAGCAGGGGGACAGGGGGGCCCTACGAGCAGTACTTC. Its translation: CASSRGTGGPYEQYF. Together with reference TRBV9 and TRBJ2-7, the CDR3 gives the full variable domain: DSGVTQTPKHLITATGQRVTLRCSPRSGDLSVYWYQQSLDQGLQFLIQYYNGEERAKGNILERFSAQQFPDLHSELNLSSLELGDSALYFCASSRGTGGPYEQYFGPGTRLTVT.